The present TCR beta chain was sequenced within a study of T-cell reconstitution after alpha-beta-depleted transplantation in children. Whole-study results and caveats: One year after transplant, T-cell counts and diversity came mostly from newly produced T cells. Several hundred rapidly expanded clones from non-depleted graft cells reportedly supplied alpha-beta T cells about two months post-transplant. High day-60 TCRbeta diversity in some patients came from surviving recipient T cells and thymic progenitors.

With V trimmed by 4 bases and J by 1 base, 6 bases remained unmatched. The CDR3 runs to 16 residues. In germline, CDR1 is SQVTM, CDR2 ANQGSEA. Points on this clonotype: The antigen is unknown.

This sample's TCRbeta library carried unique molecular identifier barcodes. TCRdb fed the PCR reads into MiXCR, producing one record per CDR3 protein. Of around 130,000 distinct CDR3 sequences in the sample, about 9.9% are singletons; the top ten hold around 24%. Source: PBMCs, mostly from graft donor cells, taken 180 days after TCRalphabeta/CD19-depleted stem cell transplant. V and J are TRBV29-1 and TRBJ2-7, with TRBD2 identical over 14 bases. This sequence originates from a girl under three years old who had a stem cell transplant for combined immunodeficiency, so the T cells may come from the graft donor. CDR3: CSVGGTSGGRSYEQYF. CDR3 nucleotides: TGCAGCGTTGGTGGGACTAGCGGGGGAAGGTCCTACGAGCAGTACTTC.